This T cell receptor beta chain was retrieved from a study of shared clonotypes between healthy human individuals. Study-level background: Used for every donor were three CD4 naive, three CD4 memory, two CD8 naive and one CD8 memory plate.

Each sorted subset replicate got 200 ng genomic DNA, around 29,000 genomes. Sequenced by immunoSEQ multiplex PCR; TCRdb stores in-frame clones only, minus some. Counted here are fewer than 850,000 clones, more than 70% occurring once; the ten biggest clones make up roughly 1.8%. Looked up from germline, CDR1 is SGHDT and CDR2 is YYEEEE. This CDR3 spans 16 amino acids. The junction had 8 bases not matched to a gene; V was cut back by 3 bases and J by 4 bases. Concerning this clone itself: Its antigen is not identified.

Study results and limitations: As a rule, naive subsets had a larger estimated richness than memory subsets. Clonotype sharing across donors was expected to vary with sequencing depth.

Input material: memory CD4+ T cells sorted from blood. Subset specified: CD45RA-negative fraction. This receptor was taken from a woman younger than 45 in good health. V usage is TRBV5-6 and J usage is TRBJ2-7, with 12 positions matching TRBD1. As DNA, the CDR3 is TGTGCCAGCAGCTCACCGCCGGGACAGGGGGCATACGAGCAGTACTTC. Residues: CASSSPPGQGAYEQYF.